This T cell receptor (beta chain) was captured in a study of shared clonotypes between healthy human individuals. Study results and caveats: Approximately 4.6% of naive CD4 clonotypes were common to a few donors.

This CDR3 contains 15 residues. Germline V gene sequence: CDR1 KGHSH, CDR2 LQKENI. Deletions cut 1 base from V and 2 bases from J, with 9 bases between. To note about this clone: What it recognizes is unknown.

The assay was immunoSEQ multiplex PCR, and TCRdb's table has in-frame clones only and misses some. The sample carries 300,000 to 400,000 clones, roughly 84% recorded once. There were no recent acute infections or vaccinations among the donors, who were healthy HIV-negative adults. CD8 memory merged CD45RO+ with CCR7-negative CD45RA+ TemRA cells. This chain connects TRBV18 to TRBJ2-1, with D unclear. The sample consisted of memory CD8+ T cells sorted from blood. Documented subset: CD45RO+ cells pooled with CCR7-negative TemRA cells. The clonotype was recovered from a man between 18 and 29 years old in good health. The CDR3 nucleotides read TGTGCCAGCTCACCACGCCAGCTTACCTACAATGAGCAGTTCTTC. Residues: CASSPRQLTYNEQFF.